These 25 T cell receptor beta chains share one sample of origin, sequenced in a study of cytomegalovirus exposure and HLA in healthy donors. The PCR contained 60 Vbeta and 13 Jbeta primers. Measured with immunoSEQ multiplex PCR; TCRdb has only the in-frame clones, and not every one. The sample shows some 120,000 clones, 65% to 80% of them seen only once. Sequenced sample: PBMCs. These TCRs come from a woman between 40 and 50 years old in good health and CMV-seropositive.

This clone was counted a few times. This chain links TRBV2 with TRBJ2-7; 12 positions agree with TRBD2. The germline gives CDR1 SNHLY, CDR2 FYNNEI. With 4 bases clipped from V and 3 bases from J, the junction kept 1 base outside the gene matches. The CDR3 runs to 14 residues. CDR3: CASSGLAGVYEQYF. The CDR3, as DNA: TGTGCCAGCAGTGGACTAGCGGGAGTCTACGAGCAGTACTTC.

The chain links TRBV9 to TRBJ1-5, with D perhaps matching TRBD1 (5 bases). The CDR3 sequence is 16 residues long. The germline V gene encodes CDR1 SGDLS and CDR2 YYNGEE. Trimming shortened V by 0 bases and J by 5 bases, and 15 bases separated the two germline ends. In DNA, the CDR3 is TGTGCCAGCAGCGTAGGAGGCAGGGTAGGTGATCAGCCCCAGCATTTT. This encodes CASSVGGRVGDQPQHF.

The chain employs TRBV30 and TRBJ2-3, with D possibly matching TRBD1 (5 bases). The length of the CDR3 is 12 residues. CDR1 is GTSNPN and CDR2 is SVGIG in the germline V gene (reference sequence). Trimming shortened V by 3 bases and J by 4 bases, and 8 bases separated the two germline ends. The CDR3 DNA reads TGTGCCTGGAGGGCAGGGCCAGATACGCAGTATTTT. It codes for CAWRAGPDTQYF. Full variable domain (missing parts from reference TRBV30 and TRBJ2-3): SQTIHQWPATLVQPVGSPLSLECTVEGTSNPNLYWYRQAAGRGLQLLFYSVGIGQISSEVPQNLSASRPQDRQFILSSKKLLLSDSGFYLCAWRAGPDTQYFGPGTRLTVL.

The chain links TRBV7-3 to TRBJ2-1; no definite D call. The CDR3 consists of 15 residues. V shed 5 bases and J shed 1 base, with 12 bases lying between them. Per germline, CDR1 SGHTA and CDR2 FQGTGA. CDR3 sequence (DNA): TGTGCCAGCAGCCTAGGCCCGGAATCCTACAATGAGCAGTTCTTC. This encodes CASSLGPESYNEQFF.

This chain connects TRBV7-9 to TRBJ2-1, with D unclear. The CDR3 loop spans 11 amino acids. The V gene lost 2 bases and the J gene lost 9 bases, with 5 bases spanning the gap. Germline CDR1 reads SEHNR; CDR2 reads FQNEAQ (reference sequence). The CDR3 nucleotides read TGTGCCAGCAGCTTACAAGCTGAGCAGTTCTTC. It is translated as CASSLQAEQFF.

The J gene is TRBJ2-3, the V gene TRBV18, with D perhaps TRBD1 (6 bases). In germline, CDR1 is KGHSH, CDR2 LQKENI. The CDR3 contains 14 residues. The V end was cut by 6 bases, the J end by 2 bases, with 12 bases between. CDR3 sequence reads: CASSLAGVTDTQYF. In DNA, the CDR3 is TGTGCCAGCTCCCTCGCAGGGGTCACAGATACGCAGTATTTT.

This chain connects TRBV19 to TRBJ1-1, with no clear D. Germline V CDR1 and CDR2: LNHDA, SQIVND (reference sequence). The CDR3 is 12 residues long. V gave up 7 bases and J gave up 1 base, with 7 bases separating them. Here the CDR3 DNA reads TGTGCCAGTACAAATAGGAACACTGAAGCTTTCTTT. It yields the protein CASTNRNTEAFF. Variable domain in full (rest from reference TRBV19 and TRBJ1-1): DGGITQSPKYLFRKEGQNVTLSCEQNLNHDAMYWYRQDPGQGLRLIYYSQIVNDFQKGDIAEGYSVSREKKESFPLTVTSAQKNPTAFYLCASTNRNTEAFFGQGTRLTVV.

This clone was counted a few times. This chain links TRBV5-1 with TRBJ1-1, with a weak D call TRBD1 (6 bases). The germline gives CDR1 SGHRS, CDR2 YFSETQ. V was shortened by 1 base and J by 1 base, with 8 bases between the two germline ends. The CDR3 spans 14 residues. In DNA form, the CDR3 reads TGCGCCAGCAGCTTGCAGGGGAGGAACACTGAAGCTTTCTTT. It specifies CASSLQGRNTEAFF.

V is TRBV19 and J is TRBJ2-1; TRBD2 matches 14 bases. The CDR3 contains 19 residues. The V segment lost 4 bases and the J segment 1 base; nucleotides outside the gene matches: 9. From germline, CDR1 is LNHDA and CDR2 SQIVND (reference sequence). DNA for the CDR3: TGTGCCAGTAGTAGACCGGGACTAGCGGGAGTTAGGTCCTACAATGAGCAGTTCTTC. Residues: CASSRPGLAGVRSYNEQFF.

CDR3 nucleotides: TGTGCCAGCAGCAGAGGGCCCGACCACTCTGGGGCCAACGTCCTGACTTTC. As protein: CASSRGPDHSGANVLTF. The chain is built from TRBV7-9 and TRBJ2-6; possible D gene TRBD2, 5 bases. Germline CDR1 and CDR2: SEHNR and FQNEAQ (reference sequence). CDR3 length: 17 amino acids. V was shortened by 5 bases and J by 0 bases, with 14 bases between the two germline ends.

The gene calls are TRBV7-9 and TRBJ2-3; weak D call: TRBD1 (5 bases). With 1 base removed from V and 0 bases from J, the gap between germline ends came to 11 bases. This CDR3 has 16 amino acids. The germline CDR1 and CDR2 sequences are SEHNR and FQNEAQ (reference sequence). The chain's CDR3 is CASSLDRTSSTDTQYF. CDR3 nucleotide sequence: TGTGCCAGCAGCTTAGACAGGACATCTAGCACAGATACGCAGTATTTT.

This chain uses TRBV12-2 with TRBJ1-1; the table names TRBD1, a call not compared with the DNA. TRBV12-2 is a recognized pseudogene. The CDR3 sequence is 15 residues long. CDR3 sequence: CASRLVRIASTEAFF. The CDR3 coding sequence is TGTGCAAGTCGCTTAGTCAGAATTGCCAGCACTGAAGCTTTCTTT.

V gene TRBV19 combines with J gene TRBJ1-1; 8 bases fit TRBD1. The CDR3 is made up of 15 amino acids. V trimming: 6 bases; J trimming: 4 bases; junction bases outside the gene matches: 10. The germline gives CDR1 LNHDA, CDR2 SQIVND (reference sequence). CDR3 sequence (DNA): TGTGCCAGTAGCCAGACAGGGGCGACGTCCACTGAAGCTTTCTTT. It translates to CASSQTGATSTEAFF. Complete variable domain (other parts from reference TRBV19 and TRBJ1-1): DGGITQSPKYLFRKEGQNVTLSCEQNLNHDAMYWYRQDPGQGLRLIYYSQIVNDFQKGDIAEGYSVSREKKESFPLTVTSAQKNPTAFYLCASSQTGATSTEAFFGQGTRLTVV.

The gene calls are TRBV14 and TRBJ2-1; D is unresolved. This CDR3 spans 11 amino acids. Germline CDR1 and CDR2: SGHDN and FVKESK. The V end lost 3 bases, the J end lost 10 bases, and 7 bases lay between the germline ends. The CDR3 sequence: CASSHANEQFF. The CDR3 nucleotides are TGTGCCAGCAGCCACGCTAACGAGCAGTTCTTC.

The J gene is TRBJ2-1, the V gene TRBV25-1; 7 bases are shared with TRBD2. This CDR3 spans 13 amino acids. Germline V lookup: CDR1 MGHDK, CDR2 SYGVNS. V was pared by 4 bases and J by 8 bases, with 5 bases of the junction left unmatched. CDR3 bases: TGTGCCAGCAGTGGGTTAGCGGGTGATGAGCAGTTCTTC. Its protein product is CASSGLAGDEQFF.

This sequence joins TRBV5-1 and TRBJ1-2; TRBD1 might be the D (5 bases). CDR1 is SGHRS, CDR2 YFSETQ, per germline. The V and J ends lost 0 bases and 0 bases respectively, with 12 bases between them. CDR3 length: 16 residues. CDR3 region: CASSLAPTASNYGYTF. The CDR3 DNA sequence: TGCGCCAGCAGCTTGGCCCCGACAGCTTCTAACTATGGCTACACCTTC.

In its sample, this clone was seen a few times. V and J are TRBV28 and TRBJ2-7; 11 bases match TRBD2. CDR3 size: 14 residues. Germline loops: CDR1 MDHEN, CDR2 SYDVKM. Trimming took 5 bases from V and 6 from J; bases not matched to a gene: 6. The DNA of the CDR3 is TGTGCCAGCAGTCTACTAGCGGGAGTTTCCGAGCAGTACTTC. Protein: CASSLLAGVSEQYF.

This clone occurred once. The rearrangement joins TRBV5-1 to TRBJ2-2; 12 bases match TRBD2. The CDR3 consists of 19 residues. V was pared by 0 bases and J by 5 bases, with 11 bases of the junction left unmatched. Germline V CDR1 and CDR2: SGHRS, YFSETQ. CDR3 protein: CASSLVGLAGRGGTGELFF. CDR3 in DNA: TGCGCCAGCAGCTTGGTCGGACTAGCGGGGAGAGGAGGTACCGGGGAGCTGTTTTTT.

The gene calls are TRBV15 and TRBJ1-2; TRBD1 matches at 7 bases. The CDR3 extends over 14 amino acids. The germline gives CDR1 LNHNV, CDR2 YYDKDF (reference sequence). Losses at the gene ends were 5 bases for V and 8 bases for J; bases not matched to a gene: 11. CDR3 nucleotides: TGTGCCACCAGCCTAGGGGGCGCGGAAAACGGCTACACCTTC. It translates to CATSLGGAENGYTF.

V gene TRBV29-1 combines with J gene TRBJ2-2, with a weak D call TRBD1 (6 bases). The CDR3 length is 13 residues. Germline-derived CDR1 and CDR2 are SQVTM and ANQGSEA. The V end was cut by 7 bases, the J end by 2 bases, with 11 bases between. This chain's CDR3 is CSARTANTGELFF. CDR3 sequence (DNA): TGCAGCGCTAGGACAGCAAACACCGGGGAGCTGTTTTTT.

This chain links TRBV7-9 with TRBJ1-2, with unresolved D. CDR3 length: 13 residues. Trimming took off 2 bases at V and 4 bases at J, with 8 bases between the two ends. The germline gives CDR1 SEHNR, CDR2 FQNEAQ (reference sequence). As DNA, the CDR3 is TGTGCCAGCAGCTTACCTCTCAGCTATGGCTACACCTTC. This sequence encodes CASSLPLSYGYTF.

This clone was observed a handful of times. The chain joins TRBV4-1 to TRBJ2-7, with D possibly being TRBD2 (6 bases). The CDR3 is 14 amino acids. The V and J ends lost 0 bases and 2 bases respectively, with 8 bases between them. Germline CDR1 reads MGHRA; CDR2 reads YSYEKL. CDR3 protein: CASSQDRTTYEQYF. CDR3 DNA: TGCGCCAGCAGCCAAGATCGGACTACCTACGAGCAGTACTTC.

This chain links TRBV5-1 with TRBJ2-7; 10 positions match TRBD2. V lost 0 bases, J lost 2 bases, and 2 bases stayed unmatched. The CDR3 has 15 amino acids. CDR1 and CDR2 from the germline V gene are SGHRS and YFSETQ. CDR3 sequence reads: CASSLALAGAYEQYF. The CDR3 bases are TGCGCCAGCAGCTTGGCCCTAGCGGGGGCCTACGAGCAGTACTTC.

This clone was found once. The chain's CDR3 is CASSLSGSSGLEAFF. DNA for the CDR3: TGTGCCAGCAGCTTGTCCGGGTCCAGTGGCCTGGAAGCTTTCTTT. The J gene is TRBJ1-1, the V gene TRBV7-2; no clear D. Between the trimmed V and J ends, which lost 3 bases and 8 bases, there was a span of 19 bases. The CDR3 sequence is 15 residues long. Per germline, CDR1 SGHTA and CDR2 FQGNSA.

This sequence joins TRBV4-1 and TRBJ2-3; 9 bases align to TRBD2. CDR3 size: 19 residues. Germline V gives CDR1 MGHRA, CDR2 YSYEKL. V shed 0 bases, J shed 6 bases, and the junction held 16 bases outside the gene matches. The CDR3 sequence is CASSQDNSVGSGRWDTQYF. The CDR3 DNA is TGCGCCAGCAGCCAAGATAATTCCGTCGGTAGCGGGAGATGGGATACGCAGTATTTT.